Sequencing of this T cell receptor beta chain was carried out in a study of blood T cells in healthy people across ages. This clonotype was counted many times. The antigen is not known. For the second PCR, which ran for about 6 to 11 cycles, a sample-barcoded 5' primer and a J-beta primer mix were used. A template-switch adaptor that had 12 random nucleotides put a tag on each cDNA molecule. Samples each returned at least 3 million CDR3-containing paired-end reads. TCRdb independently ran MiXCR on the 5' RACE reads; one entry per CDR3 protein. Found here are approximately 810,000 distinct CDR3 sequences, around 30% of them singletons; the top ten hold around 16%. Study observations and caveats: In long-lived donors, naive CD4+ cell counts and diversity exceeded those of aged donors. Donor CMV infection status was unknown, possibly confounding age-related changes in expanded clonotypes.

Sequences were obtained from blood. This sequence was found in a woman of 80 years or more in good health.

Here the CDR3 reads CASSLESGVPSEQYF. The CDR3 nucleotides read TGTGCCAGCAGCTTAGAATCGGGAGTACCTAGCGAGCAGTACTTC. The V call is TRBV7-8, the J call TRBJ2-7; D is perhaps TRBD2 (6 bases). Germline V gives CDR1 SGHVS, CDR2 FQNEAQ. Trimming cost V 1 base and J 6 bases, with 16 bases left between them. The CDR3 is made up of 15 amino acids.